A selection of T cell receptor beta chains follows, all from one sample in a study of post-analysis software for immune sequencing data. TCRdb ran MiXCR on the PCR reads and lists one entry per CDR3 protein. Among 600,000 to 700,000 distinct CDR3 sequences listed, around 60% were seen once. The source material was blood. Source of these receptors: a girl aged 2-10 years with multiple sclerosis. Each CDR3 is given with its conserved first and last residue.

j_call	v_call	cdr3_aa
TRBJ1-1	TRBV5-1	CASSPGGQVLNTEAFF
TRBJ2-5	TRBV20-1	CSARQTGVQETQYF
TRBJ2-7	TRBV20-1	CSAGGQGTYEQYF
TRBJ2-1	TRBV6-5	CASSYSGGPSYNEQFF
TRBJ2-3	TRBV7-9	CASSLERGMTDTQYF
TRBJ1-1	TRBV5-1	CASSLDIPWGNTEAFF
TRBJ1-1	TRBV6-1	CASYAAAEAFF
TRBJ1-1	TRBV29-1	CSAVKNLGDTEAFF
TRBJ2-1	TRBV5-1	CASSLNRGRNEQFF
TRBJ2-4	TRBV9	CASSPGRGTDFGSPLYF
TRBJ1-2	TRBV12-3/TRBV12-4	CASSFRQEVYGYTF
TRBJ2-1	TRBV20-1	CSAQTSGGALWNEQFF
TRBJ2-7	TRBV4-1	CASSQRTDSYEQYF
TRBJ2-3	TRBV6-2/TRBV6-3	CASSPPRRATDTQYF
TRBJ2-2	TRBV12-3/TRBV12-4	CASSLNRVGELFF
TRBJ2-5	TRBV10-3	CAISADMRQETQYF
TRBJ2-7	TRBV11-1	CASSFERGKASYEQYF
TRBJ1-1	TRBV5-6	CASSLRRTTSMNTEAFF
TRBJ2-7	TRBV11-2	CASSLGTNEQYF
TRBJ2-3	TRBV29-1	CSVHTDTQYF
TRBJ2-3	TRBV7-3	CASSLTTPSHTQYF
TRBJ1-2	TRBV5-6	CASSFGMTVSNYGYTF
TRBJ2-3	TRBV12-3/TRBV12-4	CASREGLAGSSITGTQYF
TRBJ1-1	TRBV5-1	CASSWYGGVYTEAFF
TRBJ2-5	TRBV5-6	CASSTGLATYEQYF
TRBJ2-5	TRBV29-1	CSASPPGSGETQYF
TRBJ2-1	TRBV4-1	CASSPQSGSYNEQFF
TRBJ2-7	TRBV29-1	CSVLGTNTSRSYEQYF
TRBJ2-5	TRBV10-3	CAICEREGETQYF
TRBJ2-1	TRBV5-1	CASSWLLPDNEQFF
TRBJ1-4	TRBV12-3/TRBV12-4	CASRNEKLFF
TRBJ2-1	TRBV7-2	CASRKDVNFNEQFF
TRBJ2-3	TRBV9	CASSVHTSTDTQYF
TRBJ1-2	TRBV2	CASSAGTDYGYTF
TRBJ2-1	TRBV20-1	CSARGGLKGDEQFF
NA	TRBV6-5	CASSYGVTGSPDIQYF
TRBJ1-2	TRBV29-1	CSVAPRLTNYGYTF
TRBJ2-3	TRBV5-6	CASSLMDPYTQYF
TRBJ1-6	TRBV7-2	CASSLDLEGYSPLHF
TRBJ2-1	TRBV29-1	CSVEPSPRVPYNEQFF
TRBJ2-4	TRBV9	CASSVERGGSNIQYF
TRBJ2-3	TRBV2	CASRSLTSGVTDTQYF
TRBJ2-5	TRBV7-3	CASSLGEGERQETQYF
TRBJ1-4	TRBV7-2	CASRLGMSGTAEKLFF
TRBJ2-1	TRBV20-1	CSATSGTSSNEQFF
TRBJ1-4	TRBV25-1	CASSDYGGWGEKLFF
TRBJ1-2	TRBV12-3/TRBV12-4	CASSPPGVGYTF
TRBJ2-6	TRBV11-2	CASRTVGRGPTGANVLTF
TRBJ1-2	TRBV7-9	CASNTANYGYTF
TRBJ1-5	TRBV2	CASSETSRAQPQHF
TRBJ1-2	TRBV20-1	CSARDDNDNYGYTF
TRBJ1-5	TRBV6-5	CASSYSIGVAQPQHF
TRBJ1-2	TRBV29-1	CSVEKGGPGYTF